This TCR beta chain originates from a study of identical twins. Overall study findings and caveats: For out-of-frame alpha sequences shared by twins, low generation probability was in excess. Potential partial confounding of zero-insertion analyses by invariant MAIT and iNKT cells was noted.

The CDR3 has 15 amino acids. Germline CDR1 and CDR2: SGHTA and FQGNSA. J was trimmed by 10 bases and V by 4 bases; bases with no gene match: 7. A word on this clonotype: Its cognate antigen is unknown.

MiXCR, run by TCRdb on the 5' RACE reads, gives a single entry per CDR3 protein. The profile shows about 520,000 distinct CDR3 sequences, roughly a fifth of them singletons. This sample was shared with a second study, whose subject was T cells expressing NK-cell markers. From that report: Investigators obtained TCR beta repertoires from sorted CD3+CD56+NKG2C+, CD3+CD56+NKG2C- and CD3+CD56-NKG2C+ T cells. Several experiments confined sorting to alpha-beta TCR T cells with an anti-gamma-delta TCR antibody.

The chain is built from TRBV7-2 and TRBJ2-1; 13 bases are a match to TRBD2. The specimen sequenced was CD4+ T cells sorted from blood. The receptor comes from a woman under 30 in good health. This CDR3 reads CASSWRLAGGGEQFF. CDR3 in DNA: TGTGCCAGCAGCTGGCGACTAGCGGGGGGAGGAGAGCAGTTCTTC.